The clone carrying this T cell receptor beta chain was seen repeatedly, ten times or more. Its target is unknown. In the ophthalmopathy cohort, Clinical Activity Score was at least 3, NOSPECS grade at least 4, and duration under 3 months. The CDR3 contains 16 residues. Germline assignment: CDR1 MDHEN and CDR2 SYDVKM. The V and J ends lost 5 bases and 5 bases, in that order; junction bases with no gene match: 14. The sample originates from a study of T cells in Graves' hyperthyroidism and ophthalmopathy. Study observations and caveats: Ophthalmopathy, which appeared later, was predicted by the model a median about 6 months before onset.

Using RNA transcripts as the source, TCR beta CDR3 regions were amplified. The HTBI set primed first-round TCR CDR3 RT-PCR. Via MiXCR, TCRdb re-called the multiplex PCR reads, giving one row per CDR3 protein. The profile shows about 520,000 distinct CDR3 sequences, approximately 25% of them singletons. Sequenced input: blood. J is TRBJ2-7 and V is TRBV28, with 8 bases identical to TRBD1. The receptor's source is a woman aged 25 to 39 with Graves' ophthalmopathy. CDR3 loop: CASSVDRAEFRNEQYF. For the CDR3, the DNA is TGTGCCAGCAGTGTGGACAGGGCGGAGTTTCGGAACGAGCAGTACTTC.